What follows are 3 T cell receptor beta chains derived from one specimen sequenced in a study of blood T cell repertoires in COVID-19. Clones were sequenced by immunoSEQ multiplex PCR, and TCRdb holds only the in-frame ones, with some missing. The sample holds about 150,000 clones, more than 75% seen once. Material for sequencing was peripheral blood. The source is a man between 65 and 80 years old with acute or convalescent COVID-19.

The V gene is TRBV7-8, the J gene TRBJ2-7; no firm D call. V shed 5 bases and J shed 7 bases, with 24 bases lying between them. The CDR3 extends over 16 amino acids. The germline V gene has CDR1 SGHVS and CDR2 FQNEAQ. CDR3 sequence reads: CASSPFSNSARIEQYF. The CDR3 nucleotides read TGTGCCAGCAGCCCCTTTAGTAACTCGGCGAGGATAGAGCAGTACTTC.

This clone was seen once. The chain is built from TRBV6-6 and TRBJ2-2; 14 bases map to TRBD2. V gave up 7 bases and J gave up 10 bases; unmatched junction bases: 5. CDR3 length equals 14 residues. Germline lookup yields CDR1 MNHNY and CDR2 SVGAGI (reference sequence). CDR3 protein: CASKPGLAGEELFF. The CDR3 DNA follows: TGTGCCAGCAAACCGGGACTAGCGGGGGAGGAGCTGTTTTTT.

The V gene is TRBV7-3, the J gene TRBJ1-2; D might be TRBD1 (6 bases). The CDR3 has 14 residues. Germline-derived CDR1 and CDR2 are SGHTA and FQGTGA. The ends were cut back, 1 base at V and 3 bases at J, with 9 bases in the middle. The CDR3 coding sequence is TGTGCCAGCAGCTTAAACCCAGGGGACTATGGCTACACCTTC. Protein: CASSLNPGDYGYTF.